Detailed here is one T cell receptor beta chain. There is no known antigen for this receptor. Per-base quality was not reported, and no clone a single base away is much larger than it. This entry is derived from a study of blood T cell repertoires in COVID-19 (dated by TCRdb to the early 2020s). With respect to the entire study: Samples covering the acute and convalescent phases of COVID-19 were provided by collaborators in the United States, Italy and Spain. Deeply sampled blood TCRbeta repertoires from subjects exposed to, actively infected with, or recovered from COVID-19 were included in the dataset. The prospective study material was composed of cDNA or gDNA derived from T cells, B-cell-depleted T cells, or PBMCs. A freely available public database, intended as a resource for researchers studying the immune response to SARS-CoV-2, is where the repertoires were released. Where available, HLA class I and class II types were obtained from metadata supplied by the sample provider rather than from assay-based typing. The samples were drawn from two sources: the first 160 participants of the ongoing ImmuneRACE study, and approximately 1,300 subjects contributed by 6 global collaborators. The sample metadata nearly always contained a de-identified subject ID, COVID-19 status, age in years and sex. The paper as a whole reports these results and caveats: The quantity of clinical and demographic metadata differed by source and by participant and was supplied without curation.

The CDR3 spans 14 residues, from the cysteine through the phenylalanine. Only the CDR3 DNA is retained, 42 bases long and in frame from the first base. The germline V gene gives CDR1 as MNHEY and CDR2 as SVGAGI. V lost 8 bases and J lost 2 bases; the stretch between them is 16 bases long. TCRbeta CDR3 regions were amplified from genomic DNA using the immunoSEQ Assay, a bias-controlled multiplex PCR. Processing in the source paper ran as follows. Nucleated cell counts per sample were estimated from amplification of reference gene primers within the assay. To quantify the absolute abundance of each unique TCRbeta CDR3 rearrangement, sequence reads were collapsed and filtered. For each sample, productive Simpson clonality was calculated as the square root of Simpson's diversity index across productive rearrangements. TCRdb re-hosts the immuneACCESS table, in-frame sequences only. Its copies lack some clones; in the studies checked, an unresolved V gene accounts for under half of them, and the cause for the rest is not known. V and J calls and clone size are those listed in that table; D and trimming were worked out from the DNA. The sample has about 75,000 clones on record, roughly 90% of them singletons. 2.5% of the sample comes from the top ten.

Collaborating institutions collected whole blood in K2EDTA tubes following their own protocols. For TCRbeta analysis, collaborators shipped samples as frozen whole blood, isolated PBMCs, or DNA extracted from either of those sample types. The clonotype was recovered from a human donor in a cohort sampled during active COVID-19. The specimen sequenced was peripheral blood. In this chain, TRBV6-5 is recombined with TRBJ2-7; possibly the D gene is TRBD1, per 5 matching bases. The CDR3 protein is CASASPTGPYEQYF. The bases read TGTGCCAGCGCTTCCCCCACAGGACCCTACGAGCAGTACTTC.